These T cell receptor beta chains were read from a single sample in a study of blood T cell repertoires in COVID-19. Profiled with immunoSEQ multiplex PCR; TCRdb holds only in-frame clones, not every one. The sample holds approximately 250,000 clones, roughly four fifths seen once. Sample: peripheral blood. Source of these receptors: a woman between 45 and 60 years old with acute or convalescent COVID-19. The CDR3 runs from the conserved cysteine through the conserved F or W. The order of the fields is V gene, CDR3 protein.

v_call: TRBV28
cdr3_aa: CASTPPPTGSYGYTF

v_call: TRBV7-6
cdr3_aa: CASSHRDRGTPLHF

v_call: TRBV6-6
cdr3_aa: CASRPGGAGYGYTF

v_call: TRBV10-3
cdr3_aa: CAIRGGSLNTEAFF

v_call: TRBV30
cdr3_aa: CAWSGKGGTWPQHF

v_call: TRBV28
cdr3_aa: CASSSVQAAQPQHF

v_call: TRBV12-3/TRBV12-4
cdr3_aa: CASRRPGAGELFF

v_call: TRBV19
cdr3_aa: CASSGGAQRPEAFF

v_call: TRBV28
cdr3_aa: CASSLAGGPNEQFF

v_call: TRBV3-1/TRBV3-2
cdr3_aa: CASSHERTGSTLPPLHF

v_call: TRBV7-9
cdr3_aa: CATDRDTEKLFF

v_call: TRBV27
cdr3_aa: CASSQKGADSNQPQHF

v_call: TRBV28
cdr3_aa: CASSTGLAGAGEQFF

v_call: TRBV5-6
cdr3_aa: CASSPTGGTGNTIYF

v_call: TRBV4-1
cdr3_aa: CASSQEVSDYTYEQYF

v_call: TRBV7-2
cdr3_aa: CASSFPGYGEKLFF